This T cell receptor beta chain emerged from a study of Ad26.COV2.S vaccination and SARS-CoV-2 variants. About the study: The vaccine Ad26.COV2.S was put into the muscle once, or twice with 56 days between.

Regarding treatment: some 20 received Ad26.COV2.S at low or high dose, single or two shots; about 5 received placebo; per-sample allocation not given. Day 63 after the first vaccine or placebo injection was the time point for sampling. Details on this clone: Its antigen is still unknown.

Study-wide points: Similar non-spike TCR breadth was seen in vaccine and placebo recipients. Compared with placebo recipients, vaccine recipients had higher spike-specific TCR breadth. Spike-specific CD8+ and CD4+ T cell responses reportedly showed substantial breadth after vaccination.

Trimming stripped 4 bases from V and 4 bases from J, with 17 bases between. Germline V CDR1 and CDR2: SGDLS, YYNGEE. The CDR3 has 16 residues. The repertoire was sequenced with immunoSEQ multiplex PCR; TCRdb's copy has only in-frame clones and lacks some. This table has more than 400,000 clones, around 90% appearing once. The chain recombines TRBV9 with TRBJ2-2; D is perhaps TRBD2 (6 bases). The receptor was derived from a person aged 18-65 years who received the Ad26.COV2.S COVID-19 vaccine or a placebo. Sample: peripheral blood, taken in a trial of Ad26.COV2.S vaccine versus placebo. In DNA, the CDR3 is TGTGCCAGCAGCCACGGCCGGGACTGGGGCACCGGGGAGCTGTTTTTT. It specifies CASSHGRDWGTGELFF.